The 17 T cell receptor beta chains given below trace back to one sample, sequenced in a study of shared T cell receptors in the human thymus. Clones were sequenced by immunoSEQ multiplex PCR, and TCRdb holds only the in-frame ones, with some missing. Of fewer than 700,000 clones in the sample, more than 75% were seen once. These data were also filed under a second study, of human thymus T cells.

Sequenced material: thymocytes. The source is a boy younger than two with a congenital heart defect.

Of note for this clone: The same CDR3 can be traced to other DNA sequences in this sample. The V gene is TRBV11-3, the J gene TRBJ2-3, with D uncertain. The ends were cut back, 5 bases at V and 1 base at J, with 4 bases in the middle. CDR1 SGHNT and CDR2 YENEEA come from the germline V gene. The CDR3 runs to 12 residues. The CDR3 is CASSRGTDTQYF. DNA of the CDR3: TGTGCCAGCAGCCGGGGCACAGATACGCAGTATTTT.

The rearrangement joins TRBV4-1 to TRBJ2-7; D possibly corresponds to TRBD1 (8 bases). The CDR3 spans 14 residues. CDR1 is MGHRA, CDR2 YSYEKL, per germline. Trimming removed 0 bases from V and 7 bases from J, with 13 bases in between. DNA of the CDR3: TGCGCCAGCAGCCAAGACAGGGGGCGGGGGGAGCAGTACTTC. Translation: CASSQDRGRGEQYF.

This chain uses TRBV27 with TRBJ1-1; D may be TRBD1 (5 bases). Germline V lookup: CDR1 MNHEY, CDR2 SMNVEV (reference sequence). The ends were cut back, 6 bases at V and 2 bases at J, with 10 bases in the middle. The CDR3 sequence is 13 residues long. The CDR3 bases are TGTGCCAGCAGGGGGGGGGAAAACACTGAAGCTTTCTTT. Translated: CASRGGENTEAFF.

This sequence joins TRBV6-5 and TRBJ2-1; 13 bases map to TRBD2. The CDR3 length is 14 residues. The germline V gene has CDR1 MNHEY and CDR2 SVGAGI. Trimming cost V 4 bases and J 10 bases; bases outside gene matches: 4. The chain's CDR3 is CASSSGTSGNEQFF. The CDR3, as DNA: TGTGCCAGCAGTTCCGGGACTAGCGGGAACGAGCAGTTCTTC.

The CDR3: CASSEGAARGPGELFF. CDR3 sequence (DNA): TGTGCCAGCAGTGAAGGGGCAGCCAGGGGCCCCGGGGAGCTGTTTTTT. J is TRBJ2-2 and V is TRBV6-1; D is perhaps TRBD1 (6 bases). CDR1 is MNHNS, CDR2 SASEGT, per germline. The V gene lost 1 base and the J gene lost 6 bases, with 15 bases spanning the gap. The CDR3 spans 16 residues.

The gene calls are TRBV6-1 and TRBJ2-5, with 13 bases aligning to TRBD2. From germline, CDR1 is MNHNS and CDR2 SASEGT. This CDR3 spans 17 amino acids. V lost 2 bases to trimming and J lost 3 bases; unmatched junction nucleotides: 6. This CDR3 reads CASSERGTSGIEETQYF. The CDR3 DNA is TGTGCCAGCAGTGAACGAGGGACTAGCGGGATTGAAGAGACCCAGTACTTC.

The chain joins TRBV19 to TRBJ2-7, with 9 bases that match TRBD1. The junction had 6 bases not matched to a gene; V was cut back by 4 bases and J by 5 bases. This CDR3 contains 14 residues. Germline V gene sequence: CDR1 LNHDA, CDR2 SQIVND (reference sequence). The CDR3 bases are TGTGCCAGTAGTAACAGGGGGCGCATGAACGAGCAGTACTTC. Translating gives CASSNRGRMNEQYF. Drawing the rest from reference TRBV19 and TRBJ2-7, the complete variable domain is DGGITQSPKYLFRKEGQNVTLSCEQNLNHDAMYWYRQDPGQGLRLIYYSQIVNDFQKGDIAEGYSVSREKKESFPLTVTSAQKNPTAFYLCASSNRGRMNEQYFGPGTRLTVT.

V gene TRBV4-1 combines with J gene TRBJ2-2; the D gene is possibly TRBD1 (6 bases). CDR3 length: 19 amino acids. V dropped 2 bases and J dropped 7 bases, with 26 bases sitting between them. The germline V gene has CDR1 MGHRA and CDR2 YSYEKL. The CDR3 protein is CASSQTPGVNPTKDGELFF. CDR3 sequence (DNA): TGCGCCAGCAGCCAAACCCCAGGGGTCAATCCAACCAAGGACGGGGAGCTGTTTTTT.

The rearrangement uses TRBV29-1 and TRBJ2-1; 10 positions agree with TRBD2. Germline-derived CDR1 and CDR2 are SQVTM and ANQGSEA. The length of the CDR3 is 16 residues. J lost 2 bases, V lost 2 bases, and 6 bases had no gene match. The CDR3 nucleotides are TGCAGCGTTGAATCGGCTAGCGGGGGCGCCTACAATGAGCAGTTCTTC. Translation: CSVESASGGAYNEQFF.

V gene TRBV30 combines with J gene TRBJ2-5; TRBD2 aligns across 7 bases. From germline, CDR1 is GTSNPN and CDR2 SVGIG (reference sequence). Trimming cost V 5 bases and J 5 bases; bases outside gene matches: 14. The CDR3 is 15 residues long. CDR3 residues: CAWEGNFGEGETQYF. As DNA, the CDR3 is TGTGCCTGGGAAGGGAATTTTGGGGAGGGGGAGACCCAGTACTTC. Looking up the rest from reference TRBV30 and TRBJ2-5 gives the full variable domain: SQTIHQWPATLVQPVGSPLSLECTVEGTSNPNLYWYRQAAGRGLQLLFYSVGIGQISSEVPQNLSASRPQDRQFILSSKKLLLSDSGFYLCAWEGNFGEGETQYFGPGTRLLVL.

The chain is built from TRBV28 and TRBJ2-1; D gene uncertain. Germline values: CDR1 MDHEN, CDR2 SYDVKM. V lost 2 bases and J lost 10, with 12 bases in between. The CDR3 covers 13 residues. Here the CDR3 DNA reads TGTGCCAGCAGTTTAGACCTTAGCCAGGAGCAGTTCTTC. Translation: CASSLDLSQEQFF.

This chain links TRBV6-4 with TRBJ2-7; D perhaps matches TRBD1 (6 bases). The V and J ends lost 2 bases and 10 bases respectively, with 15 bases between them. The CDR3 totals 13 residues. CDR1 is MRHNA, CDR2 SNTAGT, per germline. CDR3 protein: CASSDRGSCGQYF. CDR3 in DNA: TGTGCCAGCAGTGACAGGGGGAGCTGTGGTCAGTACTTC.

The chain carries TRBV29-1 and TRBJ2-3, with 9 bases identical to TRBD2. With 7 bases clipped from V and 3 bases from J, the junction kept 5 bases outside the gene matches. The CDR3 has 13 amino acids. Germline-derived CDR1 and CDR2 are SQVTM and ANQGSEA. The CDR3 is CSGGLAETDTQYF. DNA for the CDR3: TGCAGCGGGGGACTAGCCGAGACAGATACGCAGTATTTT.

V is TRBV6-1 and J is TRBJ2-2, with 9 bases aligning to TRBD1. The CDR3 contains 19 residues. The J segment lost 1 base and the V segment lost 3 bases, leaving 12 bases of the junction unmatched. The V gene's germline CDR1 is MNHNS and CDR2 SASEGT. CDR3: CASSDTGVEGQGNTGELFF. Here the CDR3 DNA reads TGTGCCAGCAGTGATACGGGCGTCGAGGGACAGGGGAACACCGGGGAGCTGTTTTTT.

CDR3 DNA: TGCAGCGTTGAGTCCGGGACAGGGGTCCGGAACACCGGGGAGCTGTTTTTT. As protein: CSVESGTGVRNTGELFF. This rearrangement joins TRBV29-1 to TRBJ2-2, with 10 bases matching TRBD1. CDR1 and CDR2 from the germline V gene are SQVTM and ANQGSEA. V shed 3 bases, J shed 1 base, and the junction held 8 bases outside the gene matches. This CDR3 has 17 residues.

CDR3 amino acids: CASSPTLDRGGYTF. The CDR3 DNA sequence: TGTGCCAGCAGTCCGACTCTAGACAGGGGTGGCTACACCTTC. The rearrangement uses TRBV6-5 and TRBJ1-2; 8 bases line up with TRBD1. The germline CDR1 and CDR2 sequences are MNHEY and SVGAGI. This CDR3 is 14 amino acids long. The V segment lost 5 bases and the J segment 7 bases; nucleotides outside the gene matches: 9.

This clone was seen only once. The CDR3 nucleotides read TGTGCCAGCAGTCGCCGCGGGTGGAGTGAAGCTTTCTTT. This sequence encodes CASSRRGWSEAFF. The chain carries TRBV6-5 and TRBJ1-1; no reliable D call. Looked up from germline, CDR1 is MNHEY and CDR2 is SVGAGI. This CDR3 contains 13 residues. V was clipped by 5 bases and J by 7 bases, with 14 bases between them.